Sequencing of this TCR beta chain was carried out in a study of blood T cell repertoires in COVID-19. Study summary: Acute and convalescent COVID-19 specimens originated in the United States, Italy and Spain. Sources were T cells, B-cell-depleted T cells, or PBMCs; the material itself was cDNA or gDNA.

Authors' analysis steps: Reference gene primers were amplified, and this amplification served to estimate nucleated cell counts. Clones were sequenced by immunoSEQ multiplex PCR, and TCRdb holds only the in-frame ones, with some missing. V, J and clone size are those of that table, while D and trimming were read from the DNA. This table has 200,000 to 250,000 clones, approximately 82% appearing once. Trimming shortened V by 5 bases and J by 2 bases, and 10 bases separated the two germline ends. Germline values: CDR1 LNHDA, CDR2 SQIVND (reference sequence). The CDR3 has 13 amino acids. The chain carries TRBV19 and TRBJ2-7, with no clear D. Sequenced: peripheral blood. This TCR was sampled from a woman older than 75 with acute or convalescent COVID-19. The chain's CDR3 is CASSATATYEQYF. The DNA of the CDR3 is TGTGCCAGTAGTGCAACAGCAACCTACGAGCAGTACTTC.